Listed below are T cell receptor beta chains from one sample, sequenced in a study of cytomegalovirus exposure and HLA in healthy donors. Produced via immunoSEQ multiplex PCR; TCRdb's table is partial and in-frame only. The sample records approximately 180,000 clones, about three quarters being singletons. Input material: PBMCs. These receptors all come from a woman aged 60 to 75 in good health and CMV-seropositive. CDR3s include the opening cysteine and the closing phenylalanine or tryptophan. A D gene is named only where the DNA matches it firmly. Not every row has a clone size; where given, it reads once, few, many or a size class.

j_call v_call clone_size d_call cdr3_nt cdr3_aa
TRBJ1-2 TRBV15 . . TGTGCCACCAGCAGAGCTCGGGGGGGCTATGGCTACACCTTC CATSRARGGYGYTF
TRBJ2-1 TRBV18 . TRBD2 TGTGCCAGCTCACCACTAGCGGGGGGCAATGAGCAGTTCTTC CASSPLAGGNEQFF
TRBJ1-5 TRBV28 . . TGTGCCAGCAGTCGAGGGGGAAGCAATCAGCCCCAGCATTTT CASSRGGSNQPQHF
TRBJ2-2 TRBV7-3 . . TGTGCCAGCAGCTCTAGGGGGACAACGAACACCGGGGAGCTGTTTTTT CASSSRGTTNTGELFF
TRBJ2-3 TRBV9 . TRBD2 TGTGCCAGCAGCGCAAGTCCGGGGGGGATCACAGATACGCAGTATTTT CASSASPGGITDTQYF
TRBJ1-1 TRBV29-1 . TRBD1 TGCAGCGTTGAAGGAAGGGGGCTAATCTCTGAAGCTTTCTTT CSVEGRGLISEAFF
TRBJ2-2 TRBV9 . . TGTGCCAGCAGCGTAGGAGGTGCGAACACCGGGGAGCTGTTTTTT CASSVGGANTGELFF
TRBJ2-5 TRBV14 . TRBD1 TGTGCCAGCAGTTTTGACAGGGGGCGCAGAGAGACCCAGTACTTC CASSFDRGRRETQYF
TRBJ1-2 TRBV7-9 . . TGTGCCAGCAGCTTAGCCGGGGCGGGGGGCTATGGCTACACCTTC CASSLAGAGGYGYTF
TRBJ1-2 TRBV27 few . TGTGCCAGCAGTAGGGGGGGCGCAGGTGGCTACACCTTC CASSRGGAGGYTF
TRBJ2-7 TRBV6-6 . . TGTGCCAGCAGTTATTCAAGCACCTCCTACGAGCAGTACTTC CASSYSSTSYEQYF
TRBJ1-1 TRBV9 once . TGTGCCAGCAATAGGGACAACTTGAACACTGAAGCTTTCTTT CASNRDNLNTEAFF
TRBJ1-1 TRBV18 . TRBD1 TGTGCCAGCTCACCACTGCGCGACAGGGACACTGAAGCTTTCTTT CASSPLRDRDTEAFF
TRBJ1-2 TRBV7-3 . TRBD1 TGTGCCAGCAGCCCAGGGGGCCCTAACTATGGCTACACCTTC CASSPGGPNYGYTF
TRBJ1-5 TRBV5-1 . TRBD1 TGCGCCAGCAGCTCGGGGACAGGGTATGGACAGCCCCAGCATTTT CASSSGTGYGQPQHF
TRBJ2-5 TRBV28 . . TGTGCCAGCCGCCTGAGGGAGACCCAGTACTTC CASRLRETQYF
TRBJ2-5 TRBV27 . TRBD2 TGTGCCAGCTCCACAGCGGGGGGACAAGAGACCCAGTACTTC CASSTAGGQETQYF
TRBJ1-2 TRBV10-3 . TRBD1 TGTGCCATCACCGGGACAGTGCCAGCTAACTATGGCTACACCTTC CAITGTVPANYGYTF
TRBJ1-5 TRBV28 . . TGTGCCAGCAGGGAGGAGACAGGACCAAATCAGCCCCAGCATTTT CASREETGPNQPQHF
TRBJ1-1 TRBV27 . . TGTGCCAGCAGTCCCATCCTCAGGGACACTGAAGCTTTCTTT CASSPILRDTEAFF
TRBJ1-1 TRBV7-3 . . TGTGCCAGCAGCCCTCTTGGAGGGATGAACACTGAAGCTTTCTTT CASSPLGGMNTEAFF
TRBJ2-2 TRBV5-1 . . TGCGCCAGCAGCTCGGAGGGGCTAGCAGCCGCGAACACCGGGGAGCTGTTTTTT CASSSEGLAAANTGELFF
TRBJ2-1 TRBV2 . TRBD2 TGTGCCAGCAGTGAAGAGGGGCTAGCGGGGGCCTACAATGAGCAGTTCTTC CASSEEGLAGAYNEQFF
TRBJ1-6 TRBV28 . . TGTGCCAGCAGTTTATCCGGGACATTACAAAATTCACCCCTCCACTTT CASSLSGTLQNSPLHF
TRBJ2-7 TRBV5-6 . . TGTGCCAGCAGCTTGCCCCCGGGACTCCTCAGGAACGAGCAGTACTTC CASSLPPGLLRNEQYF
TRBJ1-2 TRBV30 . . TGTGCCTGGAGCGCAGTCTTGGAGACCTATGGCTACACCTTC CAWSAVLETYGYTF
TRBJ2-3 TRBV5-4 . TRBD2 TGTGCCAGCAGCAGGGTTAGCGGGGGGGAGGGCACAGATACGCAGTATTTT CASSRVSGGEGTDTQYF
TRBJ2-5 TRBV5-8 . TRBD2 TGTGCCAGCAGCTTGGGGCTAGCGGGGGACCAAGAGACCCAGTACTTC CASSLGLAGDQETQYF
TRBJ2-7 TRBV7-8 . TRBD2 TGTGCCAGCAGCTTCTGGACTAGCGGGCCTTCCTACGAGCAGTACTTC CASSFWTSGPSYEQYF
TRBJ2-7 TRBV10-3 . TRBD2 TGTGCCCCCCAGGTGGGGCTAGCGGGGGAGCAGTACTTC CAPQVGLAGEQYF
TRBJ1-4 TRBV12-5 . TRBD1 TGTGCTAGTGGTTTGGTACGGGGGACAGGGTGGGTTTCGGCGGAAAAACTGTTTTTT CASGLVRGTGWVSAEKLFF
TRBJ2-7 TRBV28 . . TGTGCCAGCAGTTTGCCGGGTTACGAGCAGTACTTC CASSLPGYEQYF
TRBJ1-2 TRBV30 . . TGTGCCTGGAGTGTACAGGACCTTCCGACCGTTTATGGCTACACCTTC CAWSVQDLPTVYGYTF
TRBJ2-7 TRBV7-2 . . TGTGCCAGCAGCCCCGGGGTGGGGGAGCAGTACTTC CASSPGVGEQYF